A selection of T cell receptor beta chains follows, all from one sample in a study of blood T cell repertoires in COVID-19. Assay: immunoSEQ multiplex PCR; the TCRdb copy retains only in-frame clones and omits some. Of over 300,000 clones in the sample, about 90% were seen once. The sequenced sample was PBMCs or T cells enriched from blood (not recorded which). Receptors were obtained from a woman aged 25 to 39 who had recovered from COVID-19. Both conserved end residues are part of each CDR3. The order of the fields is V gene, D gene, J gene, clone size, CDR3 DNA, CDR3 protein. A D gene is named only where the DNA matches it firmly. Rows may omit the clone size; those that give it use once, few, many or a size class.

V: TRBV29-1
D: NA
J: TRBJ1-1
size: NA
DNA: TGCAGCGGCGGACAGATGAACACTGAAGCTTTCTTT
CDR3: CSGGQMNTEAFF

V: TRBV7-2
D: TRBD1
J: TRBJ1-3
size: NA
DNA: TGTGCCAGCTCCAGGGGGGACATCTCTGGAAACACCATATATTTT
CDR3: CASSRGDISGNTIYF

V: TRBV2
D: NA
J: TRBJ2-3
size: NA
DNA: TGTGCCAGCAGCCGCGTCCGTGATACGCAGTATTTT
CDR3: CASSRVRDTQYF

V: TRBV7-3
D: NA
J: TRBJ2-5
size: NA
DNA: TGTGCCAGCAGCTTACTCGGGTCGGGTGAGACCCAGTACTTC
CDR3: CASSLLGSGETQYF

V: TRBV30
D: TRBD2
J: TRBJ2-1
size: NA
DNA: TGTGCCTGGAGTGTCGGCCTAGCGGGGGGGCCGGCCTACAATGAGCAGTTCTTC
CDR3: CAWSVGLAGGPAYNEQFF

V: TRBV6-5
D: NA
J: TRBJ1-6
size: NA
DNA: TGTGCCAGCATTCCGGAAGGGACAAATTCACCCCTCCACTTT
CDR3: CASIPEGTNSPLHF

V: TRBV27
D: TRBD1
J: TRBJ1-5
size: NA
DNA: TGTGCCAGCAGTTTTGGACAGGGAATTGGCCAGCCCCAGCATTTT
CDR3: CASSFGQGIGQPQHF

V: TRBV6-5
D: NA
J: TRBJ1-1
size: NA
DNA: TGTGCCAGCAGTTACCTCGGCACTGAAGCTTTCTTT
CDR3: CASSYLGTEAFF

V: TRBV24-1
D: NA
J: TRBJ1-6
size: NA
DNA: TGTGCCACCAGTGATGGCGTCGGACAGTCCAGGAATTCGCCCCTCCACTTT
CDR3: CATSDGVGQSRNSPLHF

V: TRBV7-6
D: TRBD1
J: TRBJ1-2
size: NA
DNA: TGTGCCAGCAGCTTAGGCGGGACAGGGAACGATGGCTACACCTTC
CDR3: CASSLGGTGNDGYTF

V: TRBV6-5
D: NA
J: TRBJ2-5
size: NA
DNA: TGTGCCAGCAATGCAGGGTCCCAAGAGACCCAGTACTTC
CDR3: CASNAGSQETQYF

V: TRBV7-9
D: TRBD1
J: TRBJ1-1
size: NA
DNA: TGTGCCAGCAGCCAACAGGGGGCGGGCACTGAAGCTTTCTTT
CDR3: CASSQQGAGTEAFF

V: TRBV5-1
D: NA
J: TRBJ1-1
size: NA
DNA: TGCGCCAGCAGCTTGGCCCCTCAGCGGAACACTGAAGCTTTCTTT
CDR3: CASSLAPQRNTEAFF

V: TRBV4-3
D: NA
J: TRBJ1-1
size: NA
DNA: TGCGCCAGCAGCCAAGACGGGGGAGGCACTGAAGCTTTCTTT
CDR3: CASSQDGGGTEAFF

V: TRBV2
D: TRBD1
J: TRBJ2-1
size: NA
DNA: TGTGCCAGCAGTGATCTCAGGGGGCCCAATGAGCAGTTCTTC
CDR3: CASSDLRGPNEQFF

V: TRBV14
D: NA
J: TRBJ1-1
size: few
DNA: TGTGCCAGCAGCCACAGGGGCCCGAACACTGAAGCTTTCTTT
CDR3: CASSHRGPNTEAFF

V: TRBV2
D: NA
J: TRBJ2-1
size: once
DNA: TGTGCCAGCAGTGTCGTACACGACAATGAGCAGTTCTTC
CDR3: CASSVVHDNEQFF

V: TRBV19
D: NA
J: TRBJ1-2
size: few
DNA: TGTGCCAGTAGTGGGCAGGCTAACTATGGCTACACCTTC
CDR3: CASSGQANYGYTF

V: TRBV11-2
D: NA
J: TRBJ1-4
size: NA
DNA: TGTGCCAGCAGCCCACGCGGGGCAGGGGAAAAACTGTTTTTT
CDR3: CASSPRGAGEKLFF

V: TRBV6-5
D: TRBD1
J: TRBJ1-2
size: NA
DNA: TGTGCCAGCAGTAGGACAGGGGACGGCTACACCTTC
CDR3: CASSRTGDGYTF

V: TRBV5-1
D: TRBD1
J: TRBJ2-7
size: NA
DNA: TGCGCCAGCAGCCCGGGACAGCCCTACGAGCAGTACTTC
CDR3: CASSPGQPYEQYF

V: TRBV7-8
D: NA
J: TRBJ1-1
size: NA
DNA: TGTGCCAGCAGCTTATTCCCCGTTACTGAAGCTTTCTTT
CDR3: CASSLFPVTEAFF

V: TRBV14
D: TRBD1
J: TRBJ1-4
size: NA
DNA: TGTGCCAGCAGCCAGATGTTACAGGGGGCTGGGGAAAAACTGTTTTTT
CDR3: CASSQMLQGAGEKLFF

V: TRBV5-1
D: TRBD2
J: TRBJ2-1
size: NA
DNA: TGCGCCAGCAGCCCCCTGGTAGCGGGGGGTCGAAATGAGCAGTTCTTC
CDR3: CASSPLVAGGRNEQFF

V: TRBV3-1/TRBV3-2
D: TRBD1
J: TRBJ1-2
size: few
DNA: TGTGCCAGCAGCCACCGGACAGGGGATGGCTACACCTTC
CDR3: CASSHRTGDGYTF

V: TRBV12-3/TRBV12-4
D: NA
J: TRBJ1-1
size: NA
DNA: TGTGCCAGCAAGCGGGGGCTCGCTGAAGCTTTCTTT
CDR3: CASKRGLAEAFF

V: TRBV7-8
D: NA
J: TRBJ1-6
size: many
DNA: TGTGCCAGCAGCCCAGACAGTCAGTCACCCCTCCACTTT
CDR3: CASSPDSQSPLHF

V: TRBV30
D: NA
J: TRBJ1-2
size: few
DNA: TGTGCCTGGAGTGTAAGGAGGGTGGGGTATGGCTACACCTTC
CDR3: CAWSVRRVGYGYTF

V: TRBV5-1
D: TRBD2
J: TRBJ2-2
size: NA
DNA: TGCGCCAGCAGCTTAAGCCTAGCGGACACCGGGGAGCTGTTTTTT
CDR3: CASSLSLADTGELFF

V: TRBV7-8
D: NA
J: TRBJ1-1
size: once
DNA: TGTGCCAGCAGCTTATCCCCAGGCAACACTGAAGCTTTCTTT
CDR3: CASSLSPGNTEAFF

V: TRBV5-4
D: NA
J: TRBJ1-2
size: NA
DNA: TGTGCCAGCAGCCTAGGGGGGAGGGATAACTATGGCTACACCTTC
CDR3: CASSLGGRDNYGYTF

V: TRBV6-2/TRBV6-3
D: TRBD2
J: TRBJ2-1
size: once
DNA: TGTGCCAGCAGTATGTCTAGCGGGGGGGCCAATGAGCAGTTCTTC
CDR3: CASSMSSGGANEQFF

V: TRBV18
D: TRBD1
J: TRBJ1-2
size: NA
DNA: TGTGCCAGCACCCGGGACAGGGATGAGAGGGGCTATGGCTACACCTTC
CDR3: CASTRDRDERGYGYTF

V: TRBV19
D: NA
J: TRBJ1-1
size: NA
DNA: TGTGCCGTGAAGGAGGGAGGAGTGAACACTGAAGCTTTCTTT
CDR3: CAVKEGGVNTEAFF

V: TRBV10-1
D: NA
J: TRBJ1-5
size: once
DNA: TGCGCCAGCAGAATCAGAGAAGGGGGTAATCAGCCCCAGCATTTT
CDR3: CASRIREGGNQPQHF

V: TRBV14
D: NA
J: TRBJ1-2
size: once
DNA: TGTGCCAGCAGCCAGGAGGGTATCGGGGGCTACACCTTC
CDR3: CASSQEGIGGYTF

V: TRBV7-9
D: NA
J: TRBJ2-7
size: once
DNA: TGTGCCAGCAGCTTCCGGACAACCCTCGAGCAGTACTTC
CDR3: CASSFRTTLEQYF